This T cell receptor (beta chain) was obtained from a study of PD-1 blockade in classical Hodgkin lymphoma (dated by TCRdb to the early 2020s). The study in broad terms: Nivolumab dosing was 3 mg/kg intravenously every 2 weeks, continuing until either disease progression or unacceptable toxicity. The study used CyTOF and TCR beta sequencing to define a peripheral blood immune signature of response to PD-1 blockade in classical Hodgkin lymphoma.

Overall results and qualifications from the work: The study was restricted to a single clinical trial cohort, and the causes of repertoire differences, possibly disease activity or prior therapy, were left undefined. Newly diagnosed patients were reported to have lower baseline TCR diversity than healthy donors, and relapsed/refractory patients were reported to have lower baseline TCR diversity still. Trial patients with a complete response had baseline diversity similar to that of newly diagnosed patients, while partial responders and progressors had significantly lower diversity. Diversity was lower in patients who began nivolumab less than 1 year after ASCT, so these patients were left out of later analyses to avoid confounding by immune reconstitution. CD4+ but not CD8+ TCR diversity rose significantly by C4D1 (p=0.0027 vs p=0.16), most apparent in complete responders (p=0.02).

The sample's time point label, decoded: cycle 1 day 1 (C1D1), immediately before nivolumab initiation. Every trial patient had relapsed following autologous stem cell transplantation, and prior brentuximab vedotin exposure was what differed among cohorts A, B and C. The trial cohort was composed of about 60 patients with relapsed/refractory classical Hodgkin lymphoma, for whom complete response, partial response or progressive disease was recorded as best overall response. Single-agent nivolumab was administered to trial patients in the multi-cohort phase II CheckMate 205 trial. Best overall response was determined by an independent review committee according to the 2007 International Working Group response criteria. Trial PBMCs were collected just before the start of nivolumab (C1D1) and during therapy at cycle 2 day 1 and cycle 4 day 1. Peripheral blood was collected in 8 mL Vacutainer Cell Preparation Tubes, from which PBMCs were isolated by centrifugation and then cryopreserved.

Genomic DNA was isolated using the Qiagen DNeasy kit from unsorted PBMCs as well as from negatively selected CD4+ and CD8+ fractions. Amplification of TCR beta CDR3 regions was done by immunoSEQ multiplex PCR with primers that anneal to V and J segments. Amplification bias was minimized using a synthetic immune receptor repertoire, and residual bias was removed computationally after sequencing. Per the authors' processing: Custom Python scripts were used to quantify repertoire diversity as the Shannon entropy index. Unsorted, CD4+ and CD8+ repertoires were analyzed separately, except for combined analyses in which CD4+ and CD8+ sequences were merged in silico. A clone counted as expanded when the clone's frequency after treatment rose at least 2-fold relative to C1D1, and clones undetected at baseline were given a pseudocount of 0.5. Clones with 0 or 1 copy at C1D1 were defined as singleton clones, while clones with 2 or more copies were defined as non-singleton clones. Clones expanded in unsorted samples were assigned a CD4+, CD8+ or unknown annotation through matching of protein sequences in sorted samples from the same patient. Wilcoxon tests on paired samples were used to test diversity changes from C1D1 to C4D1. TCRdb took this table from immuneACCESS and kept in-frame rearrangements with V and J called. Such tables lack part of the clones; where checked against another copy, unresolved V genes explain under half of the gap, and the rest is unexplained. V and J calls and clone size are given by that table; D and trimming were obtained from the DNA. A total of roughly 19,000 clones appear in this sample, about 81% of them only once. The ten biggest clones cover under 7.5% of the sample.

In regard to this clone: The antigen it binds to is not known. No much larger clone exists at a distance of one base, and base qualities are not known.

V is shortened by 8 bases, J by 5 bases, and the region joining them spans 11 bases. There are 12 amino acids in the CDR3, from cysteine to phenylalanine inclusive. Just CDR3 DNA is preserved here, 36 bases in frame from base 1. Looking up the germline V gene (reference sequence) yields CDR1 WNHNN and CDR2 SYGVQD. This TCR came from a human donor with classical Hodgkin lymphoma. Here the chain combines TRBV10-1 and TRBJ2-3, with no D gene named confidently. The material was peripheral blood mononuclear cells (PBMCs), obtained at baseline. The DNA reads TGCGCCAGCCAAGGGTCAGGAGATACGCAGTATTTT. Protein translation: CASQGSGDTQYF.